The entry below gives a single T cell receptor (beta chain) sequence along with its context. Its antigen is as yet unknown. The sample originates from a study of radiation and T cells in renal cell carcinoma. Study-wide findings and caveats: Top tumor clonotypes rose in blood 2 weeks post-radiation, then contracted.

There are 9 residues in the CDR3. Germline V gives CDR1 SSHAT, CDR2 FNYEAQ (reference sequence). The V end lost 5 bases, the J end lost 14 bases, and 7 bases lay between the germline ends. Clones were sequenced by immunoSEQ multiplex PCR, and TCRdb holds only the in-frame ones, with some missing. This table holds 97,000 or so clones, 70% to 85% found once. Specified time point: blood 4 weeks post-SBRT, at nephrectomy. Treatment indicated: 15 Gy SBRT to primary tumor, nephrectomy 4 weeks later. Source: blood, taken from a patient whose treatment included radiotherapy and nephrectomy. This chain links TRBV7-7 with TRBJ2-1; D call uncertain. The source of this sequence is a man in his 60s with renal cell carcinoma. DNA of the CDR3: TGTGCCAGCAGCCCGTACAAGTTCTTC. Its translation: CASSPYKFF.